This T cell receptor (beta chain) was profiled in a study of early T cells in non-severe SARS-CoV-2 infection. TCRdb used MiXCR to reprocess the 5' RACE reads, holding one entry per CDR3 protein. The top ten clones hold around 6.7% of a sample with 60,000 to 75,000 distinct CDR3 sequences, approximately 10% of them seen once. This clonotype was detected ten times or more. Trimming took off 7 bases at V and 2 bases at J, with 11 bases between the two ends. The CDR3 runs to 13 residues. Input material: whole blood. The chain is built from TRBV12-3 or TRBV12-4 and TRBJ1-2; D not resolved. The clonotype was recovered from an adult who was a healthcare worker with PCR-confirmed SARS-CoV-2 infection or an uninfected control (not recorded which). CDR3 coding DNA: TGTGCCAGCACCGTCCAGGCCAACTATGGCTACACCTTC. The encoded protein is CASTVQANYGYTF.